This TCR beta chain was obtained from a study of T-cell memory formation after mild COVID-19. Across the whole study: TCR clusters were mostly confined to one donor each.

A single record per CDR3 protein comes from TCRdb applying MiXCR to the 5' RACE reads. The sample holds over 400,000 distinct CDR3 sequences, 20% to 30% seen once. Germline CDR1 DFQATT, CDR2 SNEGSKA (reference sequence). The CDR3 runs 13 residues. V gave up 1 base and J gave up 4 bases; unmatched junction bases: 3. The chain couples TRBV20-1 to TRBJ2-7, with 8 bases that match TRBD2. This receptor was obtained from an adult woman who had mild COVID-19 (a few samples of this study predate the infection). Cell type and time point are not known. The specimen sequenced was PBMCs or a T cell subset sorted from them (not recorded which). The CDR3 is CSARVRGDYEQYF. CDR3 DNA sequence: TGCAGTGCTAGAGTGCGGGGGGATTACGAGCAGTACTTC.